These 28 T cell receptor beta chains originate from one sample sequenced in a study of vaccination and CD4 T cells after COVID-19. Oncomine TCR Beta short-read sequencing was applied to DNA from cultured CD4+ T cells. TCRdb re-called the PCR reads through MiXCR, storing one row per CDR3 protein. This table holds around 10,000 distinct CDR3 sequences, 40% to 50% found once. These receptors' targets are unknown. The treatment denotes: roughly ten-day PBMC culture with coronavirus spike peptide pools or control peptides (ViraFEST assay). Sequenced material: CD4+ T cells from blood, cultured in vitro. Receptors were obtained from a human donor who had recovered from COVID-19.

V usage is TRBV4-1 and J usage is TRBJ2-7, with 12 bases fitting TRBD2. CDR1 is MGHRA and CDR2 is YSYEKL in the germline V gene. Trimming took 0 bases from V and 5 from J; bases not matched to a gene: 2. The CDR3 covers 15 residues. The CDR3 DNA is TGCGCCAGCAGCCAAGAGACTAGCGGGAGTCACGAGCAGTACTTC. It translates to CASSQETSGSHEQYF.

Only a few counts were recorded for this clonotype. The rearrangement links TRBV6-1 to TRBJ2-1, with 8 bases aligning to TRBD2. CDR1 MNHNS and CDR2 SASEGT come from the germline V gene. The length of the CDR3 is 14 residues. The V segment lost 7 bases and the J segment 4 bases; nucleotides outside the gene matches: 6. The CDR3 loop is CASIPGLGYNEQFF. For the CDR3, the DNA is TGTGCCAGCATTCCGGGACTAGGATACAATGAGCAGTTCTTC.

This clonotype turned up a few times. The chain recombines TRBV21-1 with TRBJ1-5; the listed D gene, TRBD1, was not tested against the DNA. TRBV21-1 is a pseudogene. This CDR3 contains 14 residues. CDR3 coding DNA: TGTGCCAGCAGCAAGACAGGGAGGAGTCAGCCCCAGCATTTT. Its translation: CASSKTGRSQPQHF.

This clonotype is deemed medium-sized. V and J are TRBV20-1 and TRBJ2-7; D could derive from TRBD1 or TRBD2 (5 bases each). Trimming pared 3 bases from V and 2 bases from J, leaving 14 bases between. The germline gives CDR1 DFQATT, CDR2 SNEGSKA (reference sequence). CDR3 length: 14 residues. CDR3 sequence (DNA): TGCAGTGCTAGCTCCTACCGGGGCCCCTACGAGCAGTACTTC. Its protein is CSASSYRGPYEQYF.

The chain uses TRBV20-1 and TRBJ2-2, with 16 bases that match TRBD2. The CDR3 sequence is 20 residues long. CDR1 DFQATT and CDR2 SNEGSKA come from the germline V gene (reference sequence). V shed 6 bases, J shed 2 bases, and the junction held 15 bases outside the gene matches. CDR3 nucleotide sequence: TGCAGTGCCCTCGTCCCGGGACTAGCGGGAGGGCCCCCCAACACCGGGGAGCTGTTTTTT. Protein: CSALVPGLAGGPPNTGELFF.

The chain joins TRBV20-1 to TRBJ1-5; D remains ambiguous. The CDR3 is made up of 14 amino acids. CDR1 is DFQATT, CDR2 SNEGSKA, per germline (reference sequence). Trimming removed 5 bases at V and 0 bases at J, with 11 bases between. The CDR3 protein is CSAATGNSNQPQHF. The CDR3 DNA sequence: TGCAGTGCTGCGACGGGAAATAGCAATCAGCCCCAGCATTTT.

This sequence joins TRBV19 and TRBJ1-1; TRBD1 aligns across 7 bases. Germline CDR1 is LNHDA and CDR2 is SQIVND (reference sequence). CDR3 length equals 16 residues. The trim removed 6 bases at V and 1 base at J, leaving 11 bases unmatched. The chain's CDR3 is CASRPGDSKSNTEAFF. CDR3 DNA: TGTGCCAGTAGGCCTGGGGACAGTAAATCGAACACTGAAGCTTTCTTT.

V is TRBV7-2 and J is TRBJ2-3; D call uncertain. V lost 2 bases, J lost 4 bases, and 10 bases lay in between. The CDR3 is made up of 14 amino acids. Germline CDR1 and CDR2: SGHTA and FQGNSA. Written as DNA, the CDR3 is TGTGCCAGCAGCTTAAACGGGCAGCCAGATACGCAGTATTTT. Protein sequence: CASSLNGQPDTQYF.

This chain uses TRBV18 with TRBJ2-1, with D possibly being TRBD2 (6 bases). This CDR3 contains 16 residues. In germline, CDR1 is KGHSH, CDR2 LQKENI. The V end lost 1 base, the J end lost 1 base, and 11 bases lay between the germline ends. The chain's CDR3 is CASSPLPRGSYNEQFF. The CDR3 DNA is TGTGCCAGCTCACCACTCCCCCGGGGGTCCTACAATGAGCAGTTCTTC.

The V call is TRBV7-3, the J call TRBJ2-3; weak D call: TRBD1 (6 bases). In germline, CDR1 is SGHTA, CDR2 FQGTGA. The V gene lost 0 bases and the J gene lost 6 bases, with 13 bases spanning the gap. This CDR3 contains 15 residues. The CDR3 protein is CASSLTLNRVDTQYF. CDR3 bases: TGTGCCAGCAGCTTAACTCTAAACAGGGTGGATACGCAGTATTTT.

This rearrangement joins TRBV18 to TRBJ2-2; a weak D match, TRBD1 (6 bases). Germline CDR1 KGHSH, CDR2 LQKENI. Trimming removed 1 base from V and 1 base from J, with 13 bases in between. The CDR3 runs 17 residues. The CDR3: CASSPLKTGMNTGELFF. The DNA for the CDR3 is TGTGCCAGCTCACCACTTAAGACAGGAATGAACACCGGGGAGCTGTTTTTT.

This clonotype was detected only once. The rearrangement uses TRBV4-2 and TRBJ2-7, with 7 nucleotides matching TRBD2. J was trimmed by 4 bases and V by 1 base; bases with no gene match: 7. Germline assignment: CDR1 LGHNA and CDR2 YNFKEQ. CDR3 length: 15 amino acids. CDR3 sequence: CASSQGGGSSYEQYF. The CDR3 DNA is TGTGCCAGCAGCCAAGGGGGCGGGAGCAGTTACGAGCAGTACTTC.

The V and J genes are TRBV6-5 and TRBJ2-3; D is tentatively TRBD1 or TRBD2 (5 bases each). V was pared by 0 bases and J by 2 bases, with 15 bases between. The CDR3 totals 17 residues. Germline-derived CDR1 and CDR2 are MNHEY and SVGAGI. The CDR3 loop is CASSYSQGRGPTDTQYF. CDR3 nucleotides: TGTGCCAGCAGTTACTCCCAGGGAAGGGGACCCACAGATACGCAGTATTTT.

V usage is TRBV28 and J usage is TRBJ2-1; the match to TRBD2 covers 9 bases. V shed 4 bases, J shed 11 bases, and the junction held 3 bases outside the gene matches. The CDR3 is made up of 12 amino acids. Per germline, CDR1 MDHEN and CDR2 SYDVKM. CDR3 protein: CASSYSGRQQFF. CDR3 coding DNA: TGTGCCAGCAGTTACAGCGGGAGGCAGCAGTTCTTC. Variable domain in full (rest from reference TRBV28 and TRBJ2-1): DVKVTQSSRYLVKRTGEKVFLECVQDMDHENMFWYRQDPGLGLRLIYFSYDVKMKEKGDIPEGYSVSREKKERFSLILESASTNQTSMYLCASSYSGRQQFFGPGTRLTVL.

The chain couples TRBV19 to TRBJ1-1, with 7 bases fitting TRBD1. Germline CDR1 and CDR2: LNHDA and SQIVND (reference sequence). CDR3 length: 14 amino acids. Trimming at V came to 5 bases and at J to 6 bases, leaving 9 bases not matched to a gene. The CDR3 reads CASSSTGAVAEAFF. DNA of the CDR3: TGTGCCAGTAGTTCTACAGGGGCGGTAGCTGAAGCTTTCTTT.

This clonotype was counted only a few times. This chain joins TRBV5-4 and TRBJ1-3; 8 positions match TRBD1. There are 15 residues in the CDR3. V lost 4 bases and J lost 3; bases outside the gene matches: 6. Germline V gene lookup returns CDR1 SGHNT and CDR2 YYREEE (reference sequence). In DNA form, the CDR3 reads TGTGCCAGCAGCCTGCAGGGGGCAGGTGGAAACACCATATATTTT. Its translation is CASSLQGAGGNTIYF.

The CDR3 bases are TGTGCCTGGAAGATAGAAGGGGGGTACCCCTTTGGCTACACCTTC. This gives the protein CAWKIEGGYPFGYTF. The chain carries TRBV30 and TRBJ1-2; maybe TRBD1 (6 bases). Germline assignment: CDR1 GTSNPN and CDR2 SVGIG (reference sequence). CDR3 length: 15 amino acids. The V and J ends lost 4 bases and 7 bases respectively, with 22 bases between them.

V and J are TRBV20-1 and TRBJ1-5, with D hard to call. The CDR3 totals 14 residues. CDR1 is DFQATT, CDR2 SNEGSKA, per germline (reference sequence). V was shortened by 0 bases and J by 6 bases, with 12 bases between the two germline ends. CDR3 sequence (DNA): TGCAGTGCTAGAGATCGTGAAGGGTTTCAGCCCCAGCATTTT. As protein: CSARDREGFQPQHF.

This chain links TRBV5-1 with TRBJ2-1, with 7 bases that match TRBD1. CDR1 is SGHRS, CDR2 YFSETQ, per germline. V shed 2 bases and J 3 bases; nucleotides not matched to a gene: 5. This CDR3 has 15 amino acids. The CDR3 reads CASSLQGRSYNEQFF. In DNA, the CDR3 is TGCGCCAGCAGCTTACAGGGGCGCAGCTACAATGAGCAGTTCTTC.

This chain joins TRBV28 and TRBJ1-4; D gene ambiguous. Trimming took off 6 bases at V and 8 bases at J, with 13 bases between the two ends. CDR1 and CDR2 from the germline V gene are MDHEN and SYDVKM. This CDR3 is 13 amino acids long. Here the CDR3 reads CASRYTQREKLFF. In DNA form, the CDR3 reads TGTGCCAGCAGGTACACCCAACGGGAAAAACTGTTTTTT. Drawing the rest from reference TRBV28 and TRBJ1-4, the complete variable domain is DVKVTQSSRYLVKRTGEKVFLECVQDMDHENMFWYRQDPGLGLRLIYFSYDVKMKEKGDIPEGYSVSREKKERFSLILESASTNQTSMYLCASRYTQREKLFFGSGTQLSVL.

V usage is TRBV27 and J usage is TRBJ1-1, with a tentative D call TRBD1 (5 bases). CDR3 length: 14 amino acids. CDR1 is MNHEY, CDR2 SMNVEV, per germline (reference sequence). Trimming stripped 6 bases from V and 1 base from J, with 12 bases between. As DNA, the CDR3 is TGTGCCAGCAGCGAATATCAGGGGAACACTGAAGCTTTCTTT. It yields the protein CASSEYQGNTEAFF.

J is TRBJ2-1 and V is TRBV2; no firm D call. V lost 1 base, J lost 7 bases, and 11 bases lay in between. The CDR3 has 14 amino acids. Germline lookup yields CDR1 SNHLY and CDR2 FYNNEI. In DNA form, the CDR3 reads TGTGCCAGCAGTGAAGTTGAAGCAACTAATGAGCAGTTCTTC. This gives the protein CASSEVEATNEQFF.

This clonotype was picked up a small number of times. V and J are TRBV7-9 and TRBJ2-3; TRBD1 agrees at 7 bases. CDR3 length: 19 residues. After removal of 1 base from V and 0 bases from J, the junction contained 13 bases not matched to a gene. Germline V gene sequence: CDR1 SEHNR, CDR2 FQNEAQ (reference sequence). CDR3 DNA sequence: TGTGCCAGCAGCTTAGGGCCCGGCCGTGGACAGGTCAGCACAGATACGCAGTATTTT. It translates to CASSLGPGRGQVSTDTQYF.

This clonotype was detected a few times. The chain carries TRBV7-6 and TRBJ1-3; no clear D gene. The CDR3 totals 16 residues. Between the trimmed V and J ends, which lost 5 bases and 0 bases, there was a span of 14 bases. The germline CDR1 and CDR2 sequences are SGHVS and FNYEAQ. The CDR3 loop is CASSEGSPFSGNTIYF. In DNA form, the CDR3 reads TGTGCCAGCAGCGAAGGCTCACCCTTCTCTGGAAACACCATATATTTT.

V gene TRBV7-2 combines with J gene TRBJ1-2; D perhaps matches TRBD1 (6 bases). Looked up from germline, CDR1 is SGHTA and CDR2 is FQGNSA. CDR3 length: 15 residues. V gave up 4 bases and J gave up 8 bases, with 20 bases separating them. CDR3: CASSYLQGLGEGYTF. CDR3 DNA sequence: TGTGCCAGCAGCTACCTACAGGGCCTGGGCGAAGGCTACACCTTC.

This chain joins TRBV20-1 and TRBJ2-1; D not certain. Germline CDR1 reads DFQATT; CDR2 reads SNEGSKA (reference sequence). Trimming removed 0 bases at V and 9 bases at J, with 9 bases between. The CDR3 runs to 12 residues. The CDR3, as DNA: TGCAGTGCTAGAGATTGGGTTTCTGAGCAGTTCTTC. Residues: CSARDWVSEQFF.

The rearrangement uses TRBV12-3 or TRBV12-4 and TRBJ1-2; D unresolved. CDR3 length: 15 residues. Trimming took off 1 base at V and 5 bases at J, with 14 bases between the two ends. The CDR3 region has the DNA TGTGCCAGCAGTTTAGAAGATCGGCCAGGTTATGGCTACACCTTC. Amino acid sequence: CASSLEDRPGYGYTF.

The rearrangement uses TRBV12-3 or TRBV12-4 and TRBJ2-7, with no clear D. Trimming removed 3 bases at V and 2 bases at J, with 5 bases between. The CDR3 runs 12 residues. DNA of the CDR3: TGTGCCAGCAGTTTGTGGACCTACGAGCAGTACTTC. Protein: CASSLWTYEQYF.